Each of the 25 T cell receptor beta chains below was sequenced from the same sample in a study of blood T cell repertoires in COVID-19. TCRdb keeps only in-frame clones here, not all; method: immunoSEQ multiplex PCR. The sample contains some 300,000 clones, around 91% of which appear only once. The specimen sequenced was PBMCs or T cells enriched from blood (not recorded which). The source of these receptors is a woman in her late teens or twenties with acute COVID-19.

The V call is TRBV4-1, the J call TRBJ1-2; D is uncertain. V lost 0 bases and J 1 base, leaving 9 bases between the germline ends. The CDR3 extends over 15 amino acids. In germline, CDR1 is MGHRA, CDR2 YSYEKL. The DNA of the CDR3 is TGCGCCAGCAGCCAAGAACCGGCAGGTAACTATGGCTACACCTTC. This gives the protein CASSQEPAGNYGYTF.

The rearrangement joins TRBV28 to TRBJ2-7; the D gene is possibly TRBD1 (5 bases). Per the germline V gene, CDR1 is MDHEN and CDR2 is SYDVKM. The V end lost 3 bases, the J end lost 3 bases, and 9 bases lay between the germline ends. This CDR3 is built from 13 residues. CDR3 in DNA: TGTGCCAGCAGTTTCCAGACAGTCTACGAGCAGTACTTC. It yields the protein CASSFQTVYEQYF.

This clone was seen just once. The V gene is TRBV11-3, the J gene TRBJ2-7; D unresolved. V was pared by 0 bases and J by 2 bases, with 8 bases between. The germline CDR1 and CDR2 sequences are SGHNT and YENEEA. This CDR3 spans 14 amino acids. Here the CDR3 DNA reads TGTGCCAGCAGCTTAGAGGGTGGGCCCTACGAGCAGTACTTC. Translating gives CASSLEGGPYEQYF.

V is TRBV5-1 and J is TRBJ2-7; 8 bases line up with TRBD1. CDR1 is SGHRS and CDR2 is YFSETQ in the germline V gene. V gave up 7 bases and J gave up 7 bases; unmatched junction bases: 7. The CDR3 consists of 12 residues. The CDR3 sequence is CASGDRFGEQYF. In DNA, the CDR3 is TGCGCCAGCGGGGACAGGTTCGGGGAGCAGTACTTC.

V usage is TRBV2 and J usage is TRBJ1-5; 10 bases line up with TRBD1. CDR3 length equals 15 residues. Germline-derived CDR1 and CDR2 are SNHLY and FYNNEI. After removal of 2 bases from V and 4 bases from J, the junction contained 2 bases not matched to a gene. In nucleotides, the CDR3 is TGTGCCAGCAGTGAAAGGGACAGGGGAAATCAGCCCCAGCATTTT. It is translated as CASSERDRGNQPQHF.

The chain uses TRBV6-5 and TRBJ1-5; perhaps TRBD1 as D (6 bases). This CDR3 is 15 amino acids long. V lost 4 bases, J lost 0 bases, and 10 bases lay in between. CDR1 is MNHEY, CDR2 SVGAGI, per germline. Written as DNA, the CDR3 is TGTGCCAGCAGTTTACAGGGTTATAGCAATCAGCCCCAGCATTTT. Encoded protein: CASSLQGYSNQPQHF.

V usage is TRBV20-1 and J usage is TRBJ2-3; D not certain. V was trimmed by 0 bases and J by 8 bases, leaving 6 bases between them. Germline lookup yields CDR1 DFQATT and CDR2 SNEGSKA (reference sequence). The CDR3 runs 11 residues. CDR3 amino acids: CSARDTGTQYF. CDR3 nucleotides: TGCAGTGCTAGAGATACGGGTACGCAGTATTTT.

This chain connects TRBV19 to TRBJ2-2, with 9 nucleotides matching TRBD2. The germline V gene encodes CDR1 LNHDA and CDR2 SQIVND (reference sequence). CDR3 length equals 19 residues. Germline trimming cut 7 bases from V and 4 bases from J; bases unmatched to any gene: 19. CDR3 nucleotide sequence: TGTGCCAGTACAGTTTGGCGGGAGGGTCTTCGGGGCAGCACCGGGGAGCTGTTTTTT. Protein product: CASTVWREGLRGSTGELFF.

V is TRBV19 and J is TRBJ1-5; D remains ambiguous. This CDR3 has 15 amino acids. CDR1 LNHDA and CDR2 SQIVND come from the germline V gene (reference sequence). V lost 4 bases, J lost 7 bases, and 17 bases lay in between. The CDR3: CASSTSRGGGQPQHF. The DNA for the CDR3 is TGTGCCAGTAGTACGTCGCGGGGAGGAGGGCAGCCCCAGCATTTT. The whole variable domain, remainder taken from reference TRBV19 and TRBJ1-5, is DGGITQSPKYLFRKEGQNVTLSCEQNLNHDAMYWYRQDPGQGLRLIYYSQIVNDFQKGDIAEGYSVSREKKESFPLTVTSAQKNPTAFYLCASSTSRGGGQPQHFGDGTRLSIL.

This CDR3 is CASSVQGGYTDTQYF. As DNA, the CDR3 is TGTGCCAGCAGTGTCCAGGGCGGATACACAGATACGCAGTATTTT. The gene calls are TRBV6-4 and TRBJ2-3, with a weak D call TRBD1 (5 bases). Germline assignment: CDR1 MRHNA and CDR2 SNTAGT. V was clipped by 4 bases and J by 2 bases, with 13 bases between them. The CDR3 totals 15 residues.

As to this clone: Other DNA variants within this sample encode the same CDR3. This sequence joins TRBV19 and TRBJ1-5; possibly TRBD1 for D (5 bases). Trimming left V 3 bases short and J 4 bases short, with 10 bases between. The CDR3 runs to 14 residues. CDR1 and CDR2 (germline): LNHDA, SQIVND (reference sequence). The CDR3 DNA follows: TGTGCCAGTAGTATGGGGGGTCCTAATCAGCCCCAGCATTTT. This codes for CASSMGGPNQPQHF.

The rearrangement joins TRBV28 to TRBJ1-4; 10 bases fit TRBD1. CDR1 and CDR2 from the germline V gene are MDHEN and SYDVKM. The length of the CDR3 is 15 residues. Unmatched junction bases numbered 3, after V lost 5 bases and J lost 3 bases. CDR3 nucleotides: TGTGCCAGCAGTCCTGGACAGGGGGCTAATGAAAAACTGTTTTTT. This encodes CASSPGQGANEKLFF.

CDR3 loop: CSAKQGNQPQHF. DNA of the CDR3: TGCAGCGCCAAACAGGGTAATCAGCCCCAGCATTTT. The V and J genes are TRBV29-1 and TRBJ1-5; weak D call: TRBD1 (6 bases). This CDR3 spans 12 amino acids. Trimming removed 7 bases at V and 4 bases at J, with 11 bases between. CDR1 SQVTM and CDR2 ANQGSEA come from the germline V gene.

The chain carries TRBV6-5 and TRBJ1-1; tentatively, D is TRBD1 (6 bases). CDR3 length: 12 residues. In germline, CDR1 is MNHEY, CDR2 SVGAGI. The germline V and J ends were trimmed by 6 bases and 4 bases, with 9 bases remaining between them. CDR3 sequence reads: CASSQQGTEAFF. In DNA, the CDR3 is TGTGCCAGCAGCCAACAGGGCACTGAAGCTTTCTTT.

Remarks on this clone: Other DNA sequences within the sample encode an identical CDR3. The chain links TRBV7-3 to TRBJ2-2; D ambiguous. Germline V gene lookup returns CDR1 SGHTA and CDR2 FQGTGA. This CDR3 contains 15 residues. V lost 1 base to trimming and J lost 0 bases, with 6 bases between them. The CDR3 loop reads CASSLNPANTGELFF. For the CDR3, the DNA is TGTGCCAGCAGCTTAAATCCCGCGAACACCGGGGAGCTGTTTTTT. Full variable domain (remainder filled in from reference TRBV7-3 and TRBJ2-2): GAGVSQTPSNKVTEKGKYVELRCDPISGHTALYWYRQSLGQGPEFLIYFQGTGAADDSGLPNDRFFAVRPEGSVSTLKIQRTERGDSAVYLCASSLNPANTGELFFGEGSRLTVL.

The V call is TRBV19, the J call TRBJ1-5; weak D call: TRBD1 (5 bases). Germline values: CDR1 LNHDA, CDR2 SQIVND (reference sequence). V dropped 4 bases and J dropped 4 bases, with 11 bases sitting between them. This CDR3 region has 14 residues. This CDR3 reads CASSNAGWNQPQHF. The CDR3 DNA is TGTGCCAGTAGTAACGCAGGGTGGAATCAGCCCCAGCATTTT.

J is TRBJ2-1 and V is TRBV28, with D tentatively TRBD2 (6 bases). Germline values: CDR1 MDHEN, CDR2 SYDVKM. The CDR3 length is 14 residues. Trimming pared 2 bases from V and 4 bases from J, leaving 9 bases between. The CDR3 sequence is CASSLVAVYNEQFF. In nucleotides, the CDR3 is TGTGCCAGCAGTTTAGTAGCGGTTTACAATGAGCAGTTCTTC.

Only one count was recorded for this clone. J is TRBJ1-5 and V is TRBV15; TRBD1 is a possible D gene (6 bases). The length of the CDR3 is 17 residues. CDR1 is LNHNV, CDR2 YYDKDF, per germline (reference sequence). The V and J ends lost 1 base and 3 bases respectively, with 16 bases between them. CDR3: CATSRVPTGSANQPQHF. In DNA form, the CDR3 reads TGTGCCACCAGCAGAGTCCCCACAGGGTCGGCCAATCAGCCCCAGCATTTT.

This chain joins TRBV14 and TRBJ2-7; possibly TRBD1 for D (5 bases). The CDR3 is 15 residues long. V was cut by 1 base and J by 3 bases, with 13 bases left in between. The germline V gene encodes CDR1 SGHDN and CDR2 FVKESK. CDR3 DNA sequence: TGTGCCAGCAGCCAAGCGACAGAAGATCACTACGAGCAGTACTTC. Its protein product is CASSQATEDHYEQYF.

The chain uses TRBV28 and TRBJ1-1; the match to TRBD1 covers 8 bases. Germline loops: CDR1 MDHEN, CDR2 SYDVKM. Trimming cost V 5 bases and J 6 bases; bases outside gene matches: 8. The CDR3 contains 14 residues. The CDR3 is CASSPVDRASEAFF. The CDR3 coding sequence is TGTGCCAGCAGTCCCGTGGACAGGGCGTCTGAAGCTTTCTTT.

The chain has TRBV2 and TRBJ2-2, with 14 positions matching TRBD2. The CDR3 extends over 16 amino acids. Trimming removed 10 bases from V and 4 bases from J; junction bases left unmatched: 8. Per germline, CDR1 SNHLY and CDR2 FYNNEI. This CDR3 reads CATEGLAGVRTGELFF. DNA of the CDR3: TGTGCCACCGAGGGACTAGCGGGAGTTCGCACCGGGGAGCTGTTTTTT. Supplemented by reference TRBV2 and TRBJ2-2, the full variable domain reads EPEVTQTPSHQVTQMGQEVILRCVPISNHLYFYWYRQILGQKVEFLVSFYNNEISEKSEIFDDQFSVERPDGSNFTLKIRSTKLEDSAMYFCATEGLAGVRTGELFFGEGSRLTVL.

The chain combines TRBV18 with TRBJ1-3; D unresolved. There are 12 residues in the CDR3. The germline gives CDR1 KGHSH, CDR2 LQKENI. V lost 3 bases and J lost 7, with 7 bases in between. The CDR3 DNA sequence: TGTGCCAGCTCACCCAGTTGGAACACCATATATTTT. Its translation is CASSPSWNTIYF.

This sequence joins TRBV2 and TRBJ1-1; 8 nucleotides align to TRBD1. The CDR3 length is 14 residues. Germline values: CDR1 SNHLY, CDR2 FYNNEI. V shed 7 bases and J 1 base; nucleotides not matched to a gene: 5. The CDR3: CASTLGTGNTEAFF. The CDR3 region has the DNA TGTGCCAGCACCTTAGGGACAGGGAACACTGAAGCTTTCTTT.

This chain links TRBV6-5 with TRBJ2-2; TRBD2 matches at 10 bases. The CDR3 is 16 amino acids. The germline gives CDR1 MNHEY, CDR2 SVGAGI. V lost 4 bases and J lost 2; bases outside the gene matches: 4. The CDR3 nucleotides are TGTGCCAGCAGTTCCGGACTAGCGGAAAACACCGGGGAGCTGTTTTTT. It yields the protein CASSSGLAENTGELFF.

This clone was seen a single time. This chain links TRBV4-1 with TRBJ2-1; TRBD2 is a possible D gene (6 bases). CDR1 and CDR2 (germline): MGHRA, YSYEKL. Trimming shortened V by 1 base and J by 5 bases, and 12 bases separated the two germline ends. The CDR3 has 15 residues. The CDR3 region is CASSQGTPSDNEQFF. The DNA for the CDR3 is TGCGCCAGCAGCCAAGGTACCCCTAGCGACAATGAGCAGTTCTTC.